This is a list of T cell receptor beta chains from one sample in a study of OX40 agonist ivuxolimab in advanced cancers. Repertoires were generated with immunoSEQ multiplex PCR, while TCRdb's copy carries only in-frame clones and drops some. The repertoire consists of about 11,000 clones, with approximately 89% occurring once and the leading ten covering roughly 30%. The sequencing here drew on CD4+ or CD8+ T cells sorted from blood, taken in a trial of the OX40 agonist ivuxolimab. The receptors shown here come from an adult with an advanced solid tumor such as melanoma, head and neck, liver or kidney cancer. The CDR3 runs from the conserved cysteine through the conserved F or W. D genes are given only for firm matches. Clone size is given for some rows only: seen once, a few or many times, or a class if the clone is expanded.

d_gene,v_gene,abundance,CDR3aa
TRBD2,TRBV4-2,.,CASSQGPGGGYNEQFF
.,TRBV2,.,CASSEWRDEQYF
.,TRBV27,.,CASSLTVVNSYEQYF
.,TRBV6-5,.,CASSSGAYNEQFF
.,TRBV5-5,.,CASSLAGDGNQPQHF
.,TRBV15,.,CATSRVQGAEAFF
TRBD2,TRBV6-5,.,CASSYSRGGNEQFF
TRBD1,TRBV7-9,once,CASSPGQAEEAFF
TRBD1,TRBV6-1,.,CASSHGTGANQPQHF
.,TRBV30,.,CAWSGQESSYEQYF
.,TRBV6-5,.,CASSYVSYEQYF
TRBD2,TRBV9,.,CASSAPNLSGRDSYNEQFF
TRBD1,TRBV7-8,.,CASSLDWAGGNTEAFF
.,TRBV7-2,.,CASSPGLMETQYF
TRBD2,TRBV7-9,few,CASSSGTSELVETQYF
TRBD1,TRBV27,.,CASIRTGGGEAFF
TRBD2,TRBV7-9,few,CASRASGSYEQYF
.,TRBV12-5,.,CASGLAGAGLLIQYF
.,TRBV5-1,.,CASSLDGNQETQYF
.,TRBV18,.,CASSSPSFGNEQYF
.,TRBV10-1,.,CASSMGQNMNTEAFF
.,TRBV29-1,once,CSAGTGSLTDTQYF
.,TRBV7-8,.,CASSPLGGGNQPQHF
.,TRBV6-6,.,CASSFPMQPQHF
.,TRBV28,.,CASSQGVYQPQHF
TRBD1,TRBV7-9,.,CASSAPGQGFDEQFF
.,TRBV30,.,CASRERLYSEQFF
.,TRBV6-5,.,CASSETGPGNTIYF
TRBD2,TRBV30,.,CAWAGGLAAPTLNTDTQYF
.,TRBV2,.,CASSERKGYEQYF
.,TRBV7-9,.,CASSLAQLQETQYF
.,TRBV5-6,few,CASSVQGSGNTIYF
.,TRBV28,.,CASSFRDFASYEQYF
TRBD1,TRBV28,.,CASRTPGTGAYEQYF
.,TRBV28,.,CASSTPDFRPYEQYF
TRBD1,TRBV7-6,.,CASSLGQGYYEQYF
TRBD1,TRBV15,once,CATSRDQTGVHTDTQYF
TRBD2,TRBV5-1,few,CASREGLVSAYEQYF
.,TRBV21-1,.,CASSKGGHFYEQYF